This T cell receptor beta chain came from a study of blood T cell repertoires in COVID-19. Overall study: Acute-phase and convalescent COVID-19 samples originated in the United States, Italy and Spain. T cells, B-cell-depleted T cells, or PBMCs supplied cDNA or gDNA.

Per the original methods: Amplification with reference gene primers provided the estimates of nucleated cell counts. Assay: immunoSEQ multiplex PCR; the TCRdb copy retains only in-frame clones and omits some. V and J calls and clone size are copied from that table; D and trimming were computed from the DNA. The sample records around 170,000 clones, about four fifths being singletons. This CDR3 region has 13 residues. Germline V gene lookup returns CDR1 MNHEY and CDR2 SVGAGI. V was trimmed by 6 bases and J by 1 base, leaving 9 bases between them. The sequenced material came from peripheral blood. This rearrangement joins TRBV6-5 to TRBJ1-2, with D perhaps matching TRBD1 (5 bases). This receptor was taken from a man in his sixties or seventies with active or convalescent COVID-19. CDR3 protein: CASSSTVNYGYTF. The CDR3 DNA is TGTGCCAGCAGCTCGACAGTTAACTATGGCTACACCTTC.